The 9 T cell receptor beta chains presented below share a single source sample, sequenced in a study of tumor-infiltrating lymphocytes in oesophageal squamous cell carcinoma. TCRdb analysed the PCR reads with MiXCR anew, one entry per CDR3 protein. The sample has just over 15,000 distinct CDR3 sequences; about 50% are singletons. The sequenced sample consisted of esophageal tumor tissue. The receptors come from a male donor with esophageal squamous cell carcinoma.

The genes are TRBV14 and TRBJ2-5; D gene ambiguous. The assigned J gene may be wrong: the sequence end matches TRBJ2-1 better. In germline, CDR1 is SGHDN, CDR2 FVKESK. The CDR3 is made up of 13 amino acids. CDR3 protein: CASSADFYNEQFF. The DNA for the CDR3 is TGTGCCAGCAGCGCCGACTTCTACAATGAGCAGTTCTTC.

The chain uses TRBV6-1 and TRBJ2-1, with 9 positions matching TRBD2. This CDR3 is built from 16 residues. The ends lost 6 bases at V and 2 bases at J; junction bases unmatched: 8. The germline CDR1 and CDR2 sequences are MNHNS and SASEGT. The CDR3 here is CASRDLAGLTYNEQFF. CDR3 sequence (DNA): TGTGCCAGCAGAGACCTAGCGGGACTAACCTACAATGAGCAGTTCTTC.

The genes are TRBV10-2 and TRBJ2-5; D might be TRBD1 or TRBD2, each matching 5 bases. The J call is in doubt because the DNA end fits TRBJ2-1 better. CDR1 is WSHSY, CDR2 SAAADI, per germline. The CDR3 is made up of 16 amino acids. The CDR3: CASSEIGERGHNEQFF. As DNA, the CDR3 is TGCGCCAGCAGTGAGATCGGGGAGAGGGGACACAATGAGCAGTTCTTC.

This chain uses TRBV6-6 with TRBJ2-3; no definite D call. The DNA end favors TRBJ2-5, so the J call may be wrong. The CDR3 loop spans 15 amino acids. Germline CDR1 is MNHNY and CDR2 is SVGAGI (reference sequence). CDR3 sequence reads: CASSYSILEGETQYF. The DNA of the CDR3 is TGTGCCAGCAGTTACTCGATTCTCGAAGGGGAGACCCAGTACTTC.

The rearrangement links TRBV11-3 to TRBJ2-5; D is unresolved. Per the germline V gene, CDR1 is SGHNT and CDR2 is YENEEA. The CDR3 loop spans 15 amino acids. Trimming stripped 5 bases from V and 0 bases from J, with 13 bases between. CDR3 nucleotide sequence: TGTGCCAGCAGCGAGGTCTCGCCTAACCAAGAGACCCAGTACTTC. Its protein product is CASSEVSPNQETQYF.

This clonotype was counted many times. At one of its ends the junction is not consistent with the germline gene, which may arise from a read error. CDR3 coding DNA: TGTACCATGAGAACGACAGGCCAAGAGACCCAGTACTTC. It is translated as CTMRTTGQETQYF. The chain couples TRBV20-1 to TRBJ2-5, with D possibly matching TRBD1 (6 bases). The length of the CDR3 is 13 residues. Germline values: CDR1 DFQATT, CDR2 SNEGSKA (reference sequence).

The rearrangement uses TRBV7-4 and TRBJ2-3, with TRBD1 matching 9 bases. Germline CDR1 is SGHVT and CDR2 is SQSDAQ. The CDR3 runs to 14 residues. After removal of 5 bases from V and 4 bases from J, the junction contained 4 bases not matched to a gene. The DNA for the CDR3 is TGTGCCAGCAGCCGGGACAGGGCCGCAGATACGCAGTATTTT. Protein: CASSRDRAADTQYF.

This clonotype has at least ten counts. A read error is likely, as this CDR3 ends without the conserved phenylalanine or tryptophan. Because the CDR3's place on the DNA is in doubt, the DNA is left out and the CDR3 is given as listed by TCRdb. V is TRBV7-2 and J is TRBJ2-7. Inclusive of both ends, the CDR3 amounts to 16 amino acids. Germline V lookup: CDR1 SGHTA, CDR2 FQGNSA. The CDR3 loop is CASSLVWTNYGYTFGS.

This clonotype was found many times. The chain carries TRBV20-1 and TRBJ2-3; D is perhaps TRBD1 or TRBD2 (7 bases each). The CDR3 loop spans 16 amino acids. V lost 6 bases and J 5 bases, leaving 24 bases between the germline ends. Germline V gene lookup returns CDR1 DFQATT and CDR2 SNEGSKA (reference sequence). The CDR3 loop is CSATDGTVTSEDTQYF. Written as DNA, the CDR3 is TGCAGTGCAACAGACGGGACAGTTACTAGCGAAGATACGCAGTATTTT.